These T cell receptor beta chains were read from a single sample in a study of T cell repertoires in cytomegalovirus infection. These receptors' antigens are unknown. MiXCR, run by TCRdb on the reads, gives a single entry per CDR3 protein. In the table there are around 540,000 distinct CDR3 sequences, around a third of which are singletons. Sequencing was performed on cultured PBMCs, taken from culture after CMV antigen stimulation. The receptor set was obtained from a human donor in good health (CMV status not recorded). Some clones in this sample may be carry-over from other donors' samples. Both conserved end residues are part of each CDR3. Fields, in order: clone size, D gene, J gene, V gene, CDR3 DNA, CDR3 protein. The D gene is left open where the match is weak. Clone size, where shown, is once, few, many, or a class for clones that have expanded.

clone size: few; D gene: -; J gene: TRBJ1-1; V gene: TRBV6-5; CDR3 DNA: TGTGCCAGCAGTTACCTCCCGCCAGGGAGCTTCATGAACACTGAAGCTTTCTTT; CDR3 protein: CASSYLPPGSFMNTEAFF
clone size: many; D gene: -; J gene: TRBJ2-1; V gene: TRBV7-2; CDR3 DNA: TGTGCCAGCAGCTCCTCTGGGGGTAATGAGCAGTTCTTC; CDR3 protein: CASSSSGGNEQFF
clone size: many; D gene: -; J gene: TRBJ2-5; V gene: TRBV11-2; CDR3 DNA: TGTGCCAGCACCGGGACCTACAAAGAGACCCAGTACTTC; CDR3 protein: CASTGTYKETQYF
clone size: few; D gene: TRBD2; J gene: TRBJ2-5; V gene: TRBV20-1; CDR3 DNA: TGCAGTGCTAGAAAATGGGTCCTAGCGGACCCTGGGACCCAGTACTTC; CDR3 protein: CSARKWVLADPGTQYF
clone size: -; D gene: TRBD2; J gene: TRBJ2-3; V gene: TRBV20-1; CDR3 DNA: TGCAGTGCCCGCGCAGGACTAGCGATAGATACGCAGTATTTT; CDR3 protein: CSARAGLAIDTQYF
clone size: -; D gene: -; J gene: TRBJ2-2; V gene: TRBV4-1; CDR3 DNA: TGCGCCAGCGGGCCCCCCGGAGGACCGAACACCGGGGAGCTGTTTTTT; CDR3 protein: CASGPPGGPNTGELFF
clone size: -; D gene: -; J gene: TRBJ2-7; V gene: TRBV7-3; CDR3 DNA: TGTGCCAGCAGCCCCCAAGAAATCGGGACACCACCTCGGGAGCAGTACTTC; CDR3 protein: CASSPQEIGTPPREQYF
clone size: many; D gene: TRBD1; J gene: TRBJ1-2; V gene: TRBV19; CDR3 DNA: TGTGCCAGTAGTATAGGGCCAGGGGGCGTCTATGGCTACACCTTC; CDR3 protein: CASSIGPGGVYGYTF
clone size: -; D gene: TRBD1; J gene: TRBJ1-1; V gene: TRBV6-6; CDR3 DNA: TGTGCCAGCAGTTTGACAGGGGACGCTGAAGCTTTCTTT; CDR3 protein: CASSLTGDAEAFF
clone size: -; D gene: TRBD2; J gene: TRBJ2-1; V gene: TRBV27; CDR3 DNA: TGTGCCAGCAGCCTGCCGGGGGGCGGGAGGGGGGTTAGGTCCTACAATGAGCAGTTCTTC; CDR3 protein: CASSLPGGGRGVRSYNEQFF
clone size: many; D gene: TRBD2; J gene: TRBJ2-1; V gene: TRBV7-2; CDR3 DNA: TGTGCCAGCAGCTTAGAACTAGCGGGAAGCGGTGGCCTTAATGAGCAGTTCTTC; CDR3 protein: CASSLELAGSGGLNEQFF
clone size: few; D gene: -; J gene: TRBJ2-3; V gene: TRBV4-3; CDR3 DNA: TGCGCCAGCAGCCAAGAAAGGAGGGTCATGGATACGCAGTATTTT; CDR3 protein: CASSQERRVMDTQYF
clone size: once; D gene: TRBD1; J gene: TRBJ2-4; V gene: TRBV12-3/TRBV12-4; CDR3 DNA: TGTGCCAGCAGTTCGACAGGGGATATAGCCAAAAACATTCAGTACTTC; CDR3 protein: CASSSTGDIAKNIQYF
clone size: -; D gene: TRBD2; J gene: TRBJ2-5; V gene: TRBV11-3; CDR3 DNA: TGTGCCAGCAGCTTCCCGGGACTACCCCAAGAGACCCAGTACTTC; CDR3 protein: CASSFPGLPQETQYF
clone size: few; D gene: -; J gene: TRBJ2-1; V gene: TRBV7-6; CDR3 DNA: TGTGCCAGCAGCTTTAAGTTCCAAAAGGGAGAGTACAATGAGCAGTTCTTC; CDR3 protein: CASSFKFQKGEYNEQFF
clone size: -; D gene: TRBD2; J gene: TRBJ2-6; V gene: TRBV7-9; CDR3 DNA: TGTGCCAGCAGCCTCTTATTGGGTAGCGGGGGACTCTCTGGGGCCAACGTCCTGACTTTC; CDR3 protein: CASSLLLGSGGLSGANVLTF
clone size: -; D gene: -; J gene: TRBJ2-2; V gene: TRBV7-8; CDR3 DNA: TGTGCCAGCAGTTCCCTTGCCGGCACCGGGGAGCTGTTTTTT; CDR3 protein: CASSSLAGTGELFF
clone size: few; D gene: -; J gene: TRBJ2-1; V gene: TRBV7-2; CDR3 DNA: TGTGCCAGCAGAAACATGGGGATGCCATATGAGCAGTTCTTC; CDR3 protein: CASRNMGMPYEQFF
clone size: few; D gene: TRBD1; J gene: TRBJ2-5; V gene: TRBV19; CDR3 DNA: TGTGCCAGTAGTACAGGACAGGGGGCGCGAGAGACCCAGTACTTC; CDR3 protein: CASSTGQGARETQYF
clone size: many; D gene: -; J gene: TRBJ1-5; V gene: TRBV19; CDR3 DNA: TGTGCCAGTAGTATAATCGCAGGCCGCAATCAGCCCCAGCATTTT; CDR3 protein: CASSIIAGRNQPQHF
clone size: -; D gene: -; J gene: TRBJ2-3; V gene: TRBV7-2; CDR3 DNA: TGTGCCAGCAGCTTTAACAGGGTAGCAGATACGCAGTATTTT; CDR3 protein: CASSFNRVADTQYF
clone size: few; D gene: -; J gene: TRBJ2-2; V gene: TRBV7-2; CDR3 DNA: TGTGCCAGCAGCCCGAGAAGCGGGCGGACCGGGGAGCTGTTTTTT; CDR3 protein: CASSPRSGRTGELFF
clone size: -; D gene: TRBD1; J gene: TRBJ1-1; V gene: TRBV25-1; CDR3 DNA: TGTGCCAGCAGTGCTGGACAGGGGATGGTCACTGAAGCTTTCTTT; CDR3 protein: CASSAGQGMVTEAFF
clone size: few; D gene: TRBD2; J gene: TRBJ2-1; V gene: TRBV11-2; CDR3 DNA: TGTGCCAGCAGCTCTGGGCGGGGGGTAGATGAGCAGTTCTTC; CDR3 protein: CASSSGRGVDEQFF
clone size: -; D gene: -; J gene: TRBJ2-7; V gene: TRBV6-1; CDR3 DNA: TGTGCCAGCAGTGAGGTTAGAGGGCTCTCCTACGAGCAGTACTTC; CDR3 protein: CASSEVRGLSYEQYF
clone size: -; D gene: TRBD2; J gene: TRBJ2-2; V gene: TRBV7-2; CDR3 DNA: TGTGCCAGCAGCTTAGCCGGGACTAGCGACAATCCGGAGCTGTTTTTT; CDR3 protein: CASSLAGTSDNPELFF
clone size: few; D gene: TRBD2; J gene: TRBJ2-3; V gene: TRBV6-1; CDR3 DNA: TGTGCCAGCAGGGTTGGCGGGAGGTTCACAGATACGCAGTATTTT; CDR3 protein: CASRVGGRFTDTQYF
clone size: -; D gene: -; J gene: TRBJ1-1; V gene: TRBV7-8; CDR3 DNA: TGTGCCAGCAGCTTAAGTACTTGGAACACTGAAGCTTTCTTT; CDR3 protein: CASSLSTWNTEAFF
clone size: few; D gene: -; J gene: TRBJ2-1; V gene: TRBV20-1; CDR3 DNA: TGCAGTGGGGCACTAAACCGGCGGGATGAGCAGTTCTTC; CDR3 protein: CSGALNRRDEQFF
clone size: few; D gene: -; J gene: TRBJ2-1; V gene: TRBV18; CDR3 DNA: TGTGCCAGCTCACCACAATCTACCGGGCCTCGCGTTGGGCAGTTCTTC; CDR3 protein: CASSPQSTGPRVGQFF
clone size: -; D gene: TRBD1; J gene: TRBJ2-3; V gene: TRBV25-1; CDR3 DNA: TGTGCCAGCAGTGACCCAGGGGGCGGAAGCACAGATACGCAGTATTTT; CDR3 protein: CASSDPGGGSTDTQYF
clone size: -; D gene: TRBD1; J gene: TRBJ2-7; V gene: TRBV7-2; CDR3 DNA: TGTGCCAGCAGCTTGGGACAGGGGGTGGGCGAGCAGTACTTC; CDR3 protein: CASSLGQGVGEQYF
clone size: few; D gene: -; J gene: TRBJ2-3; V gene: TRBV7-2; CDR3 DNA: TGTGCCAGCAGCTTTTTCACCTCCACAGATACGCAGTATTTT; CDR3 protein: CASSFFTSTDTQYF
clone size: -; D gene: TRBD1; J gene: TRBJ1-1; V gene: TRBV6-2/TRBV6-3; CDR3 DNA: TGTGCCAGCAGGCCCCAGACAGGGGGCGGGTGGACTGAAGCTTTCTTT; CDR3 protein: CASRPQTGGGWTEAFF
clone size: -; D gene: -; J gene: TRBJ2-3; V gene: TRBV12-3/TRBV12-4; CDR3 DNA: TGTGCCAGCAGTTTTGCGACTACCCGCCGCCCTACGCAGTATTTT; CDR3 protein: CASSFATTRRPTQYF
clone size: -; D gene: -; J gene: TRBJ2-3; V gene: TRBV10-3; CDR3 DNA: TGTGCCATCAGTGGAGTCGGCTCCACAGATACGCAGTATTTT; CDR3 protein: CAISGVGSTDTQYF
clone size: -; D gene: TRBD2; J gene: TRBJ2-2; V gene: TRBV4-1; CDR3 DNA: TGCGCCAGCAGCCAAGTAACTAGCGGGACGTTCACCGGGGAGCTGTTTTTT; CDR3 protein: CASSQVTSGTFTGELFF
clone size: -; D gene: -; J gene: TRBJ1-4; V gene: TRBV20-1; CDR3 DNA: TGCAGTGCAATGGACAGAAGCTTTGAAAAACTGTTTTTT; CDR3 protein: CSAMDRSFEKLFF
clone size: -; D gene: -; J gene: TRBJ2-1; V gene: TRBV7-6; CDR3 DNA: TGTGCCAGCAGCCTAAGGGAGAGCTTACGGAATGAGCAGTTCTTC; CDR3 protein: CASSLRESLRNEQFF
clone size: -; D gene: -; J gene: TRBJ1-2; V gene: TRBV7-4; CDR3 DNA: TGTGCCAGCAGCTTAGACGCGGGCAACTATGGCTACACCTTC; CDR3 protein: CASSLDAGNYGYTF
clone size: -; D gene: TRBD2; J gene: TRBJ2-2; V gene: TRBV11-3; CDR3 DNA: TGTGCCAGCAGCTTAAACCGCGGGAGGGCCGTCACCGGGGAGCTGTTTTTT; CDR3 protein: CASSLNRGRAVTGELFF